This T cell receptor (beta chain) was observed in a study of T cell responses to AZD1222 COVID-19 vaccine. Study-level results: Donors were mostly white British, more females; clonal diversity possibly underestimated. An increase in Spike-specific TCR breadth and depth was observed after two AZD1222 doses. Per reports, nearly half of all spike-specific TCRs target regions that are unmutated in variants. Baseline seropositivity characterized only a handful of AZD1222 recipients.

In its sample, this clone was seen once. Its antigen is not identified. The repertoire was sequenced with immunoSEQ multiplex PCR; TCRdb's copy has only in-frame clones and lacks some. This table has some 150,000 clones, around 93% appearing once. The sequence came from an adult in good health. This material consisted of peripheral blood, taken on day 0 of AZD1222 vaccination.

The DNA for the CDR3 is TGTGCCAGCAGCTTAGTCCCGGGACAGGGGACGGACACTGAAGCTTTCTTT. It encodes CASSLVPGQGTDTEAFF. V gene TRBV7-9 combines with J gene TRBJ1-1, with 10 bases identical to TRBD1. Germline CDR1 and CDR2: SEHNR and FQNEAQ (reference sequence). V gave up 1 base and J gave up 3 bases; unmatched junction bases: 8. The CDR3 spans 17 residues.